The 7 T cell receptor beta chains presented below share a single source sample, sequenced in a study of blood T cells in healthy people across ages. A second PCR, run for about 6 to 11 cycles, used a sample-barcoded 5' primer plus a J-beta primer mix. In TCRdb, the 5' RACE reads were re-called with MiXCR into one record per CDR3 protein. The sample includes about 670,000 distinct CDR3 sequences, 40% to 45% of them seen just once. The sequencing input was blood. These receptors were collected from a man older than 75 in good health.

The CDR3 protein is CASSYRDYNEQYF. CDR3 nucleotides: TGTGCCAGCAGTTACCGGGATTACAATGAGCAGTACTTC. J is TRBJ2-7 and V is TRBV6-2 or TRBV6-3; possibly TRBD2 for D (5 bases). V was shortened by 2 bases and J by 7 bases, with 12 bases between the two germline ends. Germline V lookup: CDR1 MNHEY, CDR2 SVGEGT. The CDR3 contains 13 residues.

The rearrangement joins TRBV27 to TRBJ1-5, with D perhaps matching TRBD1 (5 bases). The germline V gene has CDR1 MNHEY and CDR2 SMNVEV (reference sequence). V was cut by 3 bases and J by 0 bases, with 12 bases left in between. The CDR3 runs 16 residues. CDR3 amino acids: CASSFRASPSNQPQHF. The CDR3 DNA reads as TGTGCCAGCAGTTTCAGGGCATCCCCTAGCAATCAGCCCCAGCATTTT.

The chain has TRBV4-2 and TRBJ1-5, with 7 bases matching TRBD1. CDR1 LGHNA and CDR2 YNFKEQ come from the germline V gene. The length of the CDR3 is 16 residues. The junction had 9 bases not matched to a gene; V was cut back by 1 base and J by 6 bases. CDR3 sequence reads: CASSQGSQTGVQPQHF. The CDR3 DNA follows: TGTGCCAGCAGCCAAGGGTCCCAAACAGGGGTTCAGCCCCAGCATTTT.

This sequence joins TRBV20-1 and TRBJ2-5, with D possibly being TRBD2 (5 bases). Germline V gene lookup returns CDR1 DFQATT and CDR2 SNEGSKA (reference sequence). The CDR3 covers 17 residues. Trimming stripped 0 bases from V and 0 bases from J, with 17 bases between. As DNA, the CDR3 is TGCAGTGCTAGAGATCTTTCAGGACTCTCGTACCAAGAGACCCAGTACTTC. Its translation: CSARDLSGLSYQETQYF.

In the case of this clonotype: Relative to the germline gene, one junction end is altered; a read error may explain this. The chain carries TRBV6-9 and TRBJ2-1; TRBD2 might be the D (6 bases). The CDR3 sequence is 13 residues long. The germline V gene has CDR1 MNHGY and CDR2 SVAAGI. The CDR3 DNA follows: TGCACCCCGGGGGTCCCAGGCCGCAATGAGCAGTTCTTC. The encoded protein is CTPGVPGRNEQFF.

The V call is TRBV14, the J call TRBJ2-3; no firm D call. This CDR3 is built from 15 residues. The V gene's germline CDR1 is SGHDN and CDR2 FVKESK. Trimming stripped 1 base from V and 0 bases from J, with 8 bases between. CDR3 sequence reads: CASSQGSASTDTQYF. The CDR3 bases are TGTGCCAGCAGCCAAGGGTCAGCTAGCACAGATACGCAGTATTTT.

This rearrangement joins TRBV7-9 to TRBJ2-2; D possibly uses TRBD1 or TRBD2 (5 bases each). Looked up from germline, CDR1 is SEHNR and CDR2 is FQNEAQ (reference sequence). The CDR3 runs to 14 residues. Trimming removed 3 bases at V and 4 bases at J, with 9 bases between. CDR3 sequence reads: CASSLSGPTGELFF. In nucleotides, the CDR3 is TGTGCCAGCAGCTTGTCGGGGCCCACCGGGGAGCTGTTTTTT.